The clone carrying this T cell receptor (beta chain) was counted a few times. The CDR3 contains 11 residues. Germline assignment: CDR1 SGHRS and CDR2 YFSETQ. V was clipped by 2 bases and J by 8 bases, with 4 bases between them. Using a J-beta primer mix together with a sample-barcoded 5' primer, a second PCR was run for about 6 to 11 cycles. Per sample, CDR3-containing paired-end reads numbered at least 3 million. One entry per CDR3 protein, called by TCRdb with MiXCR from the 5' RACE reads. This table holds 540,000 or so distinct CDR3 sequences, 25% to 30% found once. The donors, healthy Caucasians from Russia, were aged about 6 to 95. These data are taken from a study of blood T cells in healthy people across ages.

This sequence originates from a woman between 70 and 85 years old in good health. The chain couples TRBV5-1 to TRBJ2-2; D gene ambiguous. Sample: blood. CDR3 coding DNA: TGCGCCAGCAGCTTCGAGGGGGAGCTGTTTTTT. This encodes CASSFEGELFF.